The clone carrying this TCR beta chain was recorded a few times. What it binds is not known. This record comes from a study of T-cell reconstitution after alpha-beta-depleted transplantation in children. The J segment lost 0 bases and the V segment lost 1 base, leaving 6 bases of the junction unmatched. Germline V gives CDR1 SEHNR, CDR2 FQNEAQ (reference sequence). The length of the CDR3 is 16 residues. General study findings and limits: T-cell counts and diversity at one year post-transplant came mainly from newly produced T cells. After transplant, at about two months, alpha-beta T cells were reportedly derived from several hundred expanded graft clones. There were some patients whose high TCRbeta diversity at day 60 came from surviving recipient T cells and thymic progenitors.

Unique molecular identifiers were incorporated into the prepared TCRbeta library. MiXCR was run by TCRdb on the PCR reads, yielding one entry per CDR3 protein. The table includes roughly 300,000 distinct CDR3 sequences, about 9.9% detected once. The J gene is TRBJ2-7, the V gene TRBV7-9; 7 bases agree with TRBD2. The TCR comes from a male patient between 2 and 10 years old who had a stem cell transplant for chronic granulomatous disease, so the T cells may come from the graft donor. Sequences were derived from peripheral blood, sampled 180 days after TCRalphabeta/CD19-depleted stem cell transplant. This chain's CDR3 is CASSLVAGGSSYEQYF. The CDR3 nucleotides read TGTGCCAGCAGCTTAGTGGCCGGGGGGTCCTCCTACGAGCAGTACTTC.